A selection of T cell receptor beta chains follows, all from one sample in a study of blood T cells in healthy people across ages. TCRdb ran MiXCR on the 5' RACE reads and lists one entry per CDR3 protein. The table shows about 1.6 million distinct CDR3 sequences, with around 36% occurring only once. The sample comprised blood. These receptors came from a woman in her twenties or thirties in good health. The CDR3 runs from the conserved cysteine through the conserved F or W. A D gene is named only where the DNA matches it firmly. Expanded clones are given a class, and other clones once, few, many or no size at all.

TRBV2	-	TRBJ1-5	TRBD1	CASRDGTGGTNQPQHF	TGTGCCAGCAGAGACGGGACAGGGGGCACCAATCAGCCCCAGCATTTT
TRBV15	few	TRBJ1-5	TRBD1	CATSRDRGSNQPQHF	TGTGCCACCAGCAGGGACAGGGGAAGCAATCAGCCCCAGCATTTT
TRBV4-1	-	TRBJ2-4	TRBD1	CASSQGQAFSAKNIQYF	TGCGCCAGCAGCCAGGGACAGGCGTTTTCGGCCAAAAACATTCAGTACTTC
TRBV12-3/TRBV12-4	-	TRBJ2-7	-	CASSIAASYEQYF	TGTGCCAGCAGTATAGCAGCCTCCTACGAGCAGTACTTC
TRBV7-9	-	TRBJ1-1	-	CASSPRRRAQKNTEAFF	TGTGCCAGCAGCCCCCGACGGAGGGCGCAAAAGAACACTGAAGCTTTCTTT
TRBV28	few	TRBJ2-1	TRBD2	CASSSYSGRGVHEQFF	TGTGCCAGCAGTTCTTATAGCGGGAGAGGGGTACATGAGCAGTTCTTC
TRBV7-3	few	TRBJ2-5	TRBD1	CASSLETGWSGTQYF	TGTGCCAGCAGCTTAGAGACAGGGTGGTCGGGGACCCAGTACTTC
TRBV28	-	TRBJ1-5	TRBD1	CASTTGIFGNQPQHF	TGTGCCAGCACGACAGGGATATTCGGCAATCAGCCCCAGCATTTT
TRBV12-3/TRBV12-4	many	TRBJ2-7	-	CATAVGHQSSYEQYF	TGTGCCACCGCGGTGGGACATCAGAGCTCCTACGAGCAGTACTTC
TRBV11-2	once	TRBJ2-7	-	CASSPPAAGAGINEQYF	TGTGCCAGCAGCCCCCCAGCGGCAGGGGCGGGTATTAACGAGCAGTACTTC
TRBV20-1	-	TRBJ2-5	TRBD1	CSAQIRGRSGETQYF	TGCAGTGCACAGATAAGGGGGCGATCCGGGGAGACCCAGTACTTC
TRBV27	-	TRBJ2-7	-	CASSLGGADYEQYF	TGTGCCAGCAGTTTAGGAGGGGCGGACTACGAGCAGTACTTC
TRBV29-1	-	TRBJ1-1	TRBD1	CSAVEGTGTTLNTEAFF	TGCAGCGCAGTGGAGGGGACAGGGACGACTTTGAACACTGAAGCTTTCTTT
TRBV5-1	many	TRBJ2-3	-	CASSLGLGDTQYF	TGTGCCAGCAGCCTCGGACTTGGGGATACGCAGTATTTT
TRBV4-2	few	TRBJ2-1	TRBD2	CASSQHSGGFDNEQFF	TGTGCCAGCAGCCAACATAGCGGGGGGTTCGATAATGAGCAGTTCTTC
TRBV20-1	few	TRBJ1-6	-	CSARLEAGSYNSPLHF	TGCAGTGCTAGACTTGAAGCGGGCAGCTATAATTCACCCCTCCACTTT
TRBV9	few	TRBJ2-1	TRBD2	CASSVGWRGSANEQFF	TGTGCCAGCAGCGTAGGTTGGCGCGGGAGTGCGAATGAGCAGTTCTTC
TRBV7-8	many	TRBJ2-3	TRBD1	CASSLVGGPGDTQYF	TGTGCCAGCAGCTTAGTAGGGGGCCCGGGAGATACGCAGTATTTT
TRBV30	few	TRBJ2-5	TRBD2	CAWSVRSPVPGLAVKHNEQYF	TGTGCCTGGAGTGTACGATCCCCCGTCCCGGGACTAGCGGTTAAACACAATGAGCAGTACTTC
TRBV4-1	few	TRBJ2-7	TRBD1	CASSQVVGQGLQYF	TGCGCCAGCAGCCAAGTGGTGGGACAGGGGCTCCAGTACTTC
TRBV20-1	few	TRBJ2-3	-	CSAPPNDGLVGTDTQYF	TGCAGTGCTCCCCCCAACGACGGCCTTGTTGGGACAGATACGCAGTATTTT
TRBV5-6	-	TRBJ2-5	-	CASSFLAGTHQETQYF	TGTGCCAGCAGCTTCCTGGCGGGGACTCACCAAGAGACCCAGTACTTC
TRBV27	-	TRBJ2-7	TRBD2	CASSLFSPGLASEQYF	TGTGCCAGCAGTTTATTTTCCCCCGGACTAGCAAGCGAGCAGTACTTC